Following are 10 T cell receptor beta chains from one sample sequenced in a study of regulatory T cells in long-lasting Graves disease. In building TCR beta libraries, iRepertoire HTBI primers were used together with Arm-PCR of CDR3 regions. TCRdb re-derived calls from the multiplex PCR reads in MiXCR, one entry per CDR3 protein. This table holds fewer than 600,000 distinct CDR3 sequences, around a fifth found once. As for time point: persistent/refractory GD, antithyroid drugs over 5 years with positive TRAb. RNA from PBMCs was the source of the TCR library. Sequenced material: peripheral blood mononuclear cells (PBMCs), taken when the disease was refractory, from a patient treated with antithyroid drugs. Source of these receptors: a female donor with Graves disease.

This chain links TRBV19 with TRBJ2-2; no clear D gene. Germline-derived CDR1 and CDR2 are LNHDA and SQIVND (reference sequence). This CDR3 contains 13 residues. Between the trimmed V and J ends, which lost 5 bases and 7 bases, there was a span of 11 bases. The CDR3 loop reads CASSRLVDGELFF. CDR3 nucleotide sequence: TGTGCCAGTAGTCGACTCGTCGACGGGGAGCTGTTTTTT.

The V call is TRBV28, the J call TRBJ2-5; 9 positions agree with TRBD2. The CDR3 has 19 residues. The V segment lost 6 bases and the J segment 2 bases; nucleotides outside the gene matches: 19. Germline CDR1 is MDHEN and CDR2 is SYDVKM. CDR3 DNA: TGTGCCAGCAGCTACACCTACCCAATCAGCGGGGGGCGGCAAGAGACCCAGTACTTC. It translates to CASSYTYPISGGRQETQYF. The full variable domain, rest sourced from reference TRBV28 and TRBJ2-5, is DVKVTQSSRYLVKRTGEKVFLECVQDMDHENMFWYRQDPGLGLRLIYFSYDVKMKEKGDIPEGYSVSREKKERFSLILESASTNQTSMYLCASSYTYPISGGRQETQYFGPGTRLLVL.

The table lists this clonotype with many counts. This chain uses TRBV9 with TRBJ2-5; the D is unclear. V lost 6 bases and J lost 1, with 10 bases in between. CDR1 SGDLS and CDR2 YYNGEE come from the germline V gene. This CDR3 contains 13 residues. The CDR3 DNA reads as TGTGCCAGCACCTCCAATACCCAAGAGACCCAGTACTTC. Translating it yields CASTSNTQETQYF. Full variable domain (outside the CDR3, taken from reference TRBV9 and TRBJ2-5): DSGVTQTPKHLITATGQRVTLRCSPRSGDLSVYWYQQSLDQGLQFLIQYYNGEERAKGNILERFSAQQFPDLHSELNLSSLELGDSALYFCASTSNTQETQYFGPGTRLLVL.

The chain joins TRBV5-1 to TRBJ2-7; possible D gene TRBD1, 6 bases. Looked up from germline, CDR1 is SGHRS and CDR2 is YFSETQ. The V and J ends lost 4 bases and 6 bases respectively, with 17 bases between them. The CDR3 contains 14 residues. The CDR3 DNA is TGCGCCAGCAGCCCATCGACAGGTACGAGCGAGCAGTACTTC. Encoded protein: CASSPSTGTSEQYF.

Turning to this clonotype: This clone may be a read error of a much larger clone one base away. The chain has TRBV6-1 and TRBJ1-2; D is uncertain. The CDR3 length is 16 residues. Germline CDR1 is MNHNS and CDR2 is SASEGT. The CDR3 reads CANSPYKDAASYGYTF. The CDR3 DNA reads TGTGCCAACAGTCCATACAAGGACGCCGCCTCCTATGGCTACACCTTC.

CDR3 protein: CASSGTGAYEQYF. CDR3 DNA: TGTGCCAGCAGTGGAACAGGGGCCTACGAGCAGTACTTC. The chain couples TRBV2 to TRBJ2-7, with 7 nucleotides matching TRBD1. J was trimmed by 2 bases and V by 4 bases; bases with no gene match: 2. Per germline, CDR1 SNHLY and CDR2 FYNNEI. The CDR3 has 13 amino acids. Full variable domain (outside the CDR3, taken from reference TRBV2 and TRBJ2-7): EPEVTQTPSHQVTQMGQEVILRCVPISNHLYFYWYRQILGQKVEFLVSFYNNEISEKSEIFDDQFSVERPDGSNFTLKIRSTKLEDSAMYFCASSGTGAYEQYFGPGTRLTVT.

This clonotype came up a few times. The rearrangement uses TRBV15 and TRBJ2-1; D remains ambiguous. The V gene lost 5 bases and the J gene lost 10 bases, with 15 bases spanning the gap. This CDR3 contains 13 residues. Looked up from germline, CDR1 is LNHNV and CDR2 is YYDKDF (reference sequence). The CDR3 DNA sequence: TGTGCCACCAGCCGAGTTGGGTTCCGGGAGCAGTTCTTC. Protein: CATSRVGFREQFF.

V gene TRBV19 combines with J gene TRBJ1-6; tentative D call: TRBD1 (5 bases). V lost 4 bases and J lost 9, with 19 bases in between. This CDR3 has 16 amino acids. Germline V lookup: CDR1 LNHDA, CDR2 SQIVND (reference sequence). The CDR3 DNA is TGTGCCAGTAGTACGCCCCAGGGCCCGCTGGGTTCACCCCTCCACTTT. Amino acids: CASSTPQGPLGSPLHF. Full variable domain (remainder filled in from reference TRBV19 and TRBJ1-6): DGGITQSPKYLFRKEGQNVTLSCEQNLNHDAMYWYRQDPGQGLRLIYYSQIVNDFQKGDIAEGYSVSREKKESFPLTVTSAQKNPTAFYLCASSTPQGPLGSPLHFGNGTRLTVT.

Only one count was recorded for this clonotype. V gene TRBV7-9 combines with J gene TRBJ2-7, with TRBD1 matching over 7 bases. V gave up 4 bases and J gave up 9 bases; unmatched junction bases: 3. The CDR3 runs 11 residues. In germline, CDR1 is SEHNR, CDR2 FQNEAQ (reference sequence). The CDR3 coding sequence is TGTGCCAGCAGCTACGACAGGGCGCAGTACTTC. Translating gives CASSYDRAQYF.

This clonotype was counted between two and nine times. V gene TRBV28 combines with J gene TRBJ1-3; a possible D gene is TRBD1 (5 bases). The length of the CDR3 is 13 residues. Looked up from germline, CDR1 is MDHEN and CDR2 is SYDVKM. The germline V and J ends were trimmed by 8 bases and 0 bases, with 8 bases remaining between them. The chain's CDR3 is CASDSFSGNTIYF. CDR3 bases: TGTGCCAGCGACAGCTTCTCTGGAAACACCATATATTTT.